This entry features one TCR beta chain sequence. Its antigen is unknown. The sample comes from a study of CD4 T cells in relation to SARS-CoV-2 and coronaviruses. The study, taken as a whole, reports: Samples before the pandemic and after infection were not matched within any donor.

Assay used: immunoSEQ multiplex PCR; TCRdb lists only in-frame clones, some missing. There are tens of thousands of clones in the sample; 65% to 80% occur only once, and about 3.4% lies in the top ten. V was clipped by 5 bases and J by 1 base; unmatched bases: 4. The germline V gene has CDR1 LNHDA and CDR2 SQIVND (reference sequence). The CDR3 extends over 15 amino acids. The chain employs TRBV19 and TRBJ1-5; the match to TRBD1 covers 8 bases. The sample taken for sequencing was memory CD4+ T cells from PBMCs, cultured in vitro. The clonotype was recovered from an adult with COVID-19. CDR3 sequence (DNA): TGTGCCAGTAGTGACCAGGGGGCGAGCAATCAGCCCCAGCATTTT. Protein sequence: CASSDQGASNQPQHF.